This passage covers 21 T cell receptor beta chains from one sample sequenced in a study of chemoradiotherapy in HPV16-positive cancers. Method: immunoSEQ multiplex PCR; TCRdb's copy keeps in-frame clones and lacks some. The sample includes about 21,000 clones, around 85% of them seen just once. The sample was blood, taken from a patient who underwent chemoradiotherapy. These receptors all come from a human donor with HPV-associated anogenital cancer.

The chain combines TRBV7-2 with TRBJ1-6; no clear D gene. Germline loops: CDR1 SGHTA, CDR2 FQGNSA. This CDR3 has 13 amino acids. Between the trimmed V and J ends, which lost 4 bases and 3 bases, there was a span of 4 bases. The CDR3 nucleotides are TGTGCCAGCAGCTCCAACTATAATTCACCCCTCCACTTT. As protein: CASSSNYNSPLHF. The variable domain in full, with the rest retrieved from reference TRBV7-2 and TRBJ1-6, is GAGVSQSPSNKVTEKGKDVELRCDPISGHTALYWYRQSLGQGLEFLIYFQGNSAPDKSGLPSDRFSAERTGGSVSTLTIQRTQQEDSAVYLCASSSNYNSPLHFGNGTRLTVT.

CDR3 DNA: TGTGCTAGTGGTTTGGTCAGCGGGGGGTACAATGAGCAGTTCTTC. Translating it yields CASGLVSGGYNEQFF. The chain uses TRBV12-5 and TRBJ2-1, with 9 bases identical to TRBD2. The V gene's germline CDR1 is LGHNT and CDR2 FRNRAP. The CDR3 spans 15 residues. J lost 4 bases, V lost 0 bases, and 1 base had no gene match.

The CDR3 spells CASSLGGVAYGYTF. The CDR3 DNA reads as TGTGCCAGCAGCTTAGGCGGGGTCGCCTATGGCTACACCTTC. J is TRBJ1-2 and V is TRBV7-8; the D is unclear. Deletions cut 1 base from V and 4 bases from J, with 10 bases between. Germline V CDR1 and CDR2: SGHVS, FQNEAQ. CDR3 length: 14 amino acids.

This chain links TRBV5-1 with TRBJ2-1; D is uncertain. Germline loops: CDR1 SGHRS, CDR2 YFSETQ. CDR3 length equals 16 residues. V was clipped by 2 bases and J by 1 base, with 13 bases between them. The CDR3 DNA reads TGCGCCAGCAGCTTTACTGACAATCCGTCCTACAATGAGCAGTTCTTC. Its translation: CASSFTDNPSYNEQFF.

CDR3 nucleotide sequence: TGTGCCTGGAGTGTACGTACAGGGGGCTCAACTAATGAAAAACTGTTTTTT. This encodes CAWSVRTGGSTNEKLFF. The V call is TRBV30, the J call TRBJ1-4, with TRBD1 identical over 9 bases. CDR3 size: 17 residues. Trimming at V came to 0 bases and at J to 0 bases, leaving 5 bases not matched to a gene. Germline assignment: CDR1 GTSNPN and CDR2 SVGIG (reference sequence).

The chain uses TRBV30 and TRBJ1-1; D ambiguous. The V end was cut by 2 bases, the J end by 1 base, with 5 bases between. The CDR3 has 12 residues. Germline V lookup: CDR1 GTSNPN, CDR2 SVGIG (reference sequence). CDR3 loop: CAWSNQNTEAFF. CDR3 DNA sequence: TGTGCCTGGAGTAACCAGAACACTGAAGCTTTCTTT.

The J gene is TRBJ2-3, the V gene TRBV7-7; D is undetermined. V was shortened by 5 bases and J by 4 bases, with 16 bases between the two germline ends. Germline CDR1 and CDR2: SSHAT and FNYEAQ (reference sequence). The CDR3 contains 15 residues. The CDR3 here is CASSRTTNLPDTQYF. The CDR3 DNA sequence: TGTGCCAGCAGCCGCACTACGAACCTCCCAGATACGCAGTATTTT.

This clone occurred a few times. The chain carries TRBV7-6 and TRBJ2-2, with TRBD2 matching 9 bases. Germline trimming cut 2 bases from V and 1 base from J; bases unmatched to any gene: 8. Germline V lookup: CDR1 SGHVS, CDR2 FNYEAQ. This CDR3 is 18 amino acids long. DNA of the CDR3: TGTGCCAGCAGCTTAAAGGTCGCTAGCGGGGTGAACACCGGGGAGCTGTTTTTT. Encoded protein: CASSLKVASGVNTGELFF. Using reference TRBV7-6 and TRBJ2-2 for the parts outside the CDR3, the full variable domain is GAGVSQSPRYKVTKRGQDVALRCDPISGHVSLYWYRQALGQGPEFLTYFNYEAQQDKSGLPNDRFSAERPEGSISTLTIQRTEQRDSAMYRCASSLKVASGVNTGELFFGEGSRLTVL.

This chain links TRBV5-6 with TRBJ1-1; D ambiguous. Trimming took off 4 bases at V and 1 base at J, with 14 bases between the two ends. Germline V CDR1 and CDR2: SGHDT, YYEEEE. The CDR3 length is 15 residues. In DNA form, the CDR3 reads TGTGCCAGCAGCCCCTACCAGGAAACGAACACTGAAGCTTTCTTT. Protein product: CASSPYQETNTEAFF.

The CDR3 loop is CASSPEGDSYNEQFF. The CDR3 DNA sequence: TGCGCCAGCAGCCCCGAGGGGGACTCCTACAATGAGCAGTTCTTC. The V and J genes are TRBV5-1 and TRBJ2-1, with D perhaps TRBD1 (6 bases). The CDR3 has 15 amino acids. Germline V gene data show CDR1 as SGHRS and CDR2 as YFSETQ. V lost 4 bases, J lost 0 bases, and 11 bases lay in between.

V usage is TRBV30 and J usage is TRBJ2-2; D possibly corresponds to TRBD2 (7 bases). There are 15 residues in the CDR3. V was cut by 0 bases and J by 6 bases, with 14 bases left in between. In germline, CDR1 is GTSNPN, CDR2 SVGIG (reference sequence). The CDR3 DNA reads TGTGCCTGGAGTGTTTTCGCGGGGGCATCCGGGGAGCTGTTTTTT. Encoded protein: CAWSVFAGASGELFF.

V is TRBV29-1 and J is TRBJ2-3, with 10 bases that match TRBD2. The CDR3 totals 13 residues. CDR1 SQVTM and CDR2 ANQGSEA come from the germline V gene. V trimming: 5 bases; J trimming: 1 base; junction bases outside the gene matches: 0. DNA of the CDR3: TGCAGCGTTCTAGCGGGGGGCACAGATACGCAGTATTTT. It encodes CSVLAGGTDTQYF.

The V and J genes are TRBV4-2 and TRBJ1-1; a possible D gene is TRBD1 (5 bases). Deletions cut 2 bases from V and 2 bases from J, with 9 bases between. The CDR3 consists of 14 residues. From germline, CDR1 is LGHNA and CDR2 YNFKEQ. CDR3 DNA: TGTGCCAGCAGCCAAAGGGGTCCTAACACTGAAGCTTTCTTT. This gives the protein CASSQRGPNTEAFF.

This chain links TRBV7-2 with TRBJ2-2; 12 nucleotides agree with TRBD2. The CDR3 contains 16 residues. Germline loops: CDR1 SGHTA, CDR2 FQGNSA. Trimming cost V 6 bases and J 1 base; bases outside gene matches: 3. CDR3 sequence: CASRPSGGVNTGELFF. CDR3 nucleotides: TGTGCCAGCAGACCTAGCGGGGGGGTGAACACCGGGGAGCTGTTTTTT.

In DNA, the CDR3 is TGTGCCAGCAGTGACGTGGGCTACACCTTC. It is translated as CASSDVGYTF. The chain links TRBV2 to TRBJ1-2, with no clear D. The germline gives CDR1 SNHLY, CDR2 FYNNEI. Trimming pared 3 bases from V and 8 bases from J, leaving 4 bases between. This CDR3 contains 10 residues. Full variable domain (remainder filled in from reference TRBV2 and TRBJ1-2): EPEVTQTPSHQVTQMGQEVILRCVPISNHLYFYWYRQILGQKVEFLVSFYNNEISEKSEIFDDQFSVERPDGSNFTLKIRSTKLEDSAMYFCASSDVGYTFGSGTRLTVV.

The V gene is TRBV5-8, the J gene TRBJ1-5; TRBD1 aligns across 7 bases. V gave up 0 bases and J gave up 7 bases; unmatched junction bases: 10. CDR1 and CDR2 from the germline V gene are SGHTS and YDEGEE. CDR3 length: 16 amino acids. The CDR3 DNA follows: TGTGCCAGCAGCTTGGGACATGGACAGGTGGGGCAGCCCCAGCATTTT. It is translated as CASSLGHGQVGQPQHF.

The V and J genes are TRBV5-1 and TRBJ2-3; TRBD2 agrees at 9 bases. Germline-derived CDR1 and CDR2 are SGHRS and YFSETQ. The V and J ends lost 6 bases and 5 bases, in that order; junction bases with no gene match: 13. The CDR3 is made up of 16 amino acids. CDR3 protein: CASNRISGRLEDTQYF. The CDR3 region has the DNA TGCGCCAGCAATAGGATTAGCGGGAGATTGGAAGATACGCAGTATTTT.

This CDR3 reads CASSILRASGRRAYNEQFF. The CDR3 DNA sequence: TGTGCCAGTAGTATATTACGGGCTAGCGGGAGGAGGGCATACAATGAGCAGTTCTTC. This rearrangement joins TRBV19 to TRBJ2-1; the match to TRBD2 covers 11 bases. The CDR3 runs to 19 residues. CDR1 LNHDA and CDR2 SQIVND come from the germline V gene (reference sequence). The J segment lost 4 bases and the V segment lost 2 bases, leaving 13 bases of the junction unmatched.

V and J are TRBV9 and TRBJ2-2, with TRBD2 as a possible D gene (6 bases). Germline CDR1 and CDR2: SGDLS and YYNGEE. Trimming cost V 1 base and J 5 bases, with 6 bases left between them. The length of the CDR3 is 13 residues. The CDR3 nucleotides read TGTGCCAGCAGCGTACGGGAGACCGGGGAGCTGTTTTTT. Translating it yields CASSVRETGELFF.

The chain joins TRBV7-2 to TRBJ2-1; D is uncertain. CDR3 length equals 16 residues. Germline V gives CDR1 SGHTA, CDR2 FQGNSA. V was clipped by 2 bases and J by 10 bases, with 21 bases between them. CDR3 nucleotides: TGTGCCAGCAGCTTAATAGGGTGGGGTGGGGAAGGCGAGCAGTTCTTC. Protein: CASSLIGWGGEGEQFF.

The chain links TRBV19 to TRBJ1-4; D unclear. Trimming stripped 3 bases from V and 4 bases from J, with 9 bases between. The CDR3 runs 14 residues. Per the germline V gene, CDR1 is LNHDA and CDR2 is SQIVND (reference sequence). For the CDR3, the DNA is TGTGCCAGTAGTATGGCAGTCCTTAATGAAAAACTGTTTTTT. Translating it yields CASSMAVLNEKLFF.